This TCR beta chain was recorded in a study of response to subunit inactivated influenza vaccine. Study results and caveats: Seasonal influenza vaccination, on each occasion, was suggested by the authors to recruit few new T cells.

The CDR3 is 15 amino acids. V lost 6 bases and J lost 7, with 17 bases in between. Germline V gene lookup returns CDR1 SGHRS and CDR2 YFSETQ. TCRdb processed the RT-PCR reads anew with MiXCR; each CDR3 protein has one entry. The sample comprises about 480,000 distinct CDR3 sequences, 10% to 15% of which are singletons, and around 13% rests with the top ten. This clonotype was found a few times. Antigen unknown. J is TRBJ1-6 and V is TRBV5-1; D is undetermined. The clonotype was recovered from a man in his fifties who received an inactivated influenza vaccine. The sequenced sample was PBMCs from blood, obtained more than 35 days after vaccination. The CDR3 DNA is TGCGCCAGCAAGAAGGATCCAAAGGTGAATTCACCCCTCCACTTT. Translated, it gives CASKKDPKVNSPLHF.